Sequencing of this TCR beta chain was carried out in a study of T cell responses to AZD1222 COVID-19 vaccine. Study-level results: Baseline seropositivity characterized only six AZD1222 recipients.

Repertoires were generated with immunoSEQ multiplex PCR, while TCRdb's copy carries only in-frame clones and drops some. This table has around 120,000 clones, about 91% appearing once. To note about this clone: Its antigen is currently unknown.

V was cut by 5 bases and J by 3 bases, with 11 bases left in between. Germline V lookup: CDR1 SEHNR, CDR2 FQNEAQ (reference sequence). This CDR3 has 13 amino acids. Sequenced material: peripheral blood, taken on day 0 of AZD1222 vaccination. This sequence joins TRBV7-9 and TRBJ2-7; D is uncertain. The origin of this receptor is an adult in good health. The CDR3 nucleotides read TGTGCCAGCAGCGGAAGTGGATTCTACGAGCAGTACTTC. Translated, it gives CASSGSGFYEQYF.